This TCR beta chain was documented in a study of blood T cell repertoires in COVID-19. Overall study: The United States, Italy and Spain supplied acute and convalescent COVID-19 samples.

The germline V gene encodes CDR1 SNHLY and CDR2 FYNNEI. The length of the CDR3 is 15 residues. Deletions cut 10 bases from V and 0 bases from J, with 15 bases between. The age range of participants was 18 to 89 years, with residence in more than 20 US areas. Membership in each cohort depended on participant-reported clinical history. Recovery meant two consecutive negative NP/OP PCR tests, professional clearance, or resolved symptoms. Method: immunoSEQ multiplex PCR; TCRdb's copy keeps in-frame clones and lacks some. The sample gives a few hundred thousand clones, 85% of which show up once; approximately 18% is in the top ten.

The chain is built from TRBV2 and TRBJ2-2; tentative D call: TRBD1 (6 bases). The receptor's source is a man aged 40-49 years who had recovered from COVID-19. Sequencing was carried out using PBMCs or T cells enriched from blood (not recorded which). The CDR3 DNA is TGTGCCACCGAAAAAGACAGGACGAACACCGGGGAGCTGTTTTTT. Residues: CATEKDRTNTGELFF.